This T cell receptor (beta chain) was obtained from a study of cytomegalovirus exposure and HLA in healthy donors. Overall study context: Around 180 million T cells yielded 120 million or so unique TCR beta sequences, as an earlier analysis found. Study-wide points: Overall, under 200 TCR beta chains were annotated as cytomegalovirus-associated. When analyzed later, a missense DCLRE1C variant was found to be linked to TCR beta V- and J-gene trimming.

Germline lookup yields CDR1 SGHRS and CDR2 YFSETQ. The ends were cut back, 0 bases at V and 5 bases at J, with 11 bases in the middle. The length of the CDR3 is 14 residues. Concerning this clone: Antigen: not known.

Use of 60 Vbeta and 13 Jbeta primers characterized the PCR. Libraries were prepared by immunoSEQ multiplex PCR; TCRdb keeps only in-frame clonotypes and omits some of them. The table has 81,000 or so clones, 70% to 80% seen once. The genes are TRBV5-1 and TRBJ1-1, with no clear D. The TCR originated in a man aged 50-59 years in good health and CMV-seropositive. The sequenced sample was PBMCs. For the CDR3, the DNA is TGCGCCAGCAGCTTGGGAGGTATCGAAACTGAAGCTTTCTTT. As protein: CASSLGGIETEAFF.